These 27 T cell receptor beta chains were sequenced from one sample in a study of T cells in Graves' hyperthyroidism and ophthalmopathy. TCR beta CDR3 regions were amplified from RNA transcripts. Carried out on the TCR CDR3, a first-round RT-PCR used the HTBI primer set. TCRdb re-called the multiplex PCR reads with MiXCR, one entry per CDR3 protein. The data show about 380,000 distinct CDR3 sequences, under 20% seen once. Material: blood. The receptor source for this set is a man aged 18 to 30 with Graves' ophthalmopathy.

V and J are TRBV7-9 and TRBJ2-1; D gene ambiguous. The J call could be wrong; TRBJ2-7 is a better fit for the DNA end. The length of the CDR3 is 11 residues. Per the germline V gene, CDR1 is SEHNR and CDR2 is FQNEAQ (reference sequence). Here the CDR3 reads CASSSRFEQYF. The CDR3 bases are TGTGCCAGCAGCTCCCGATTTGAGCAGTACTTC.

Ten or more counts support this clonotype. The chain links TRBV6-1 to TRBJ1-6, with unresolved D. The CDR3 loop spans 14 amino acids. The germline V and J ends were trimmed by 3 bases and 7 bases, with 10 bases remaining between them. The V gene's germline CDR1 is MNHNS and CDR2 SASEGT. CDR3 in DNA: TGTGCCAGCAGTGACCGCGATCGAAATTCACCCCTCCACTTT. Translated: CASSDRDRNSPLHF.

This clonotype was detected only a few times. This chain connects TRBV5-1 to TRBJ2-5; TRBD1 agrees at 7 bases. This CDR3 is built from 16 residues. V lost 3 bases to trimming and J lost 1 base; unmatched junction nucleotides: 9. Germline V CDR1 and CDR2: SGHRS, YFSETQ. CDR3 in DNA: TGCGCCAGCAGCTCCCGACAGGGCAATTTCCAAGAGACCCAGTACTTC. It specifies CASSSRQGNFQETQYF.

The genes are TRBV12-3 or TRBV12-4 and TRBJ1-2; D unclear. The CDR3 contains 13 residues. Trimming stripped 6 bases from V and 6 bases from J, with 14 bases between. The CDR3 here is CASSKRGADGYTF. The CDR3 bases are TGTGCCAGCAGCAAACGGGGAGCGGATGGCTACACCTTC.

The gene calls are TRBV24-1 and TRBJ1-5; 7 bases line up with TRBD1. This CDR3 is built from 13 residues. V lost 3 bases, J lost 5 bases, and 0 bases stayed unmatched. Germline loops: CDR1 KGHDR, CDR2 SFDVKD. This CDR3 reads CATSDTGDQPQHF. CDR3 bases: TGTGCCACCAGTGATACAGGGGATCAGCCCCAGCATTTT.

J is TRBJ2-6 and V is TRBV20-1, with a possible D match to TRBD1 (6 bases). This CDR3 has 18 amino acids. Trimming shortened V by 0 bases and J by 9 bases, and 24 bases separated the two germline ends. Germline CDR1 DFQATT, CDR2 SNEGSKA (reference sequence). CDR3: CSAREVTGSALAGNVLTF. DNA of the CDR3: TGCAGTGCTAGAGAAGTGACAGGATCCGCCCTGGCTGGCAACGTCCTGACTTTC.

This clonotype turned up a few times. The chain uses TRBV7-9 and TRBJ2-3; TRBD2 aligns across 9 bases. CDR3 length equals 16 residues. The germline gives CDR1 SEHNR, CDR2 FQNEAQ (reference sequence). The J segment lost 4 bases and the V segment lost 1 base, leaving 6 bases of the junction unmatched. CDR3 DNA sequence: TGTGCCAGCAGCTTAGGGCGGACTAGCGTACCAGATACGCAGTATTTT. Protein product: CASSLGRTSVPDTQYF.

The sample holds a few counts of this clonotype. This chain links TRBV5-1 with TRBJ2-7, with D hard to call. Per the germline V gene, CDR1 is SGHRS and CDR2 is YFSETQ. Trimming removed 4 bases from V and 2 bases from J, with 10 bases in between. The CDR3 has 13 amino acids. The CDR3 coding sequence is TGCGCCAGCAGCGCTGGACGGACCTACGAGCAGTACTTC. Protein: CASSAGRTYEQYF.

Many counts were recorded for this clonotype. The chain joins TRBV11-2 to TRBJ1-2; no reliable D call. Deletions cut 3 bases from V and 8 bases from J, with 13 bases between. The CDR3 contains 13 residues. Germline V lookup: CDR1 SGHAT, CDR2 FQNNGV. CDR3 nucleotides: TGTGCCAGCAGCTTGGGAGGGAATGGGGGCTACACCTTC. Translation: CASSLGGNGGYTF. The entire variable domain, with the rest obtained from reference TRBV11-2 and TRBJ1-2, is as follows: EAGVAQSPRYKIIEKRQSVAFWCNPISGHATLYWYQQILGQGPKLLIQFQNNGVVDDSQLPKDRFSAERLKGVDSTLKIQPAKLEDSAVYLCASSLGGNGGYTFGSGTRLTVV.

This clonotype was picked up many times. The chain recombines TRBV12-3 or TRBV12-4 with TRBJ1-3; D is possibly TRBD1 (6 bases). The germline V and J ends were trimmed by 7 bases and 3 bases, with 16 bases remaining between them. The CDR3 extends over 15 amino acids. Written as DNA, the CDR3 is TGTGCCAGCACTCCCGGGACACTAGTTGGAAACACCATATATTTT. Its translation: CASTPGTLVGNTIYF.

This clonotype came up a few times. This sequence joins TRBV5-6 and TRBJ2-3; the D gene could be TRBD1 or TRBD2 (6 bases each). CDR1 and CDR2 (germline): SGHDT, YYEEEE. V lost 4 bases and J lost 4, with 19 bases in between. This CDR3 has 16 residues. CDR3 nucleotides: TGTGCCAGCAGCCCCTGGGGGGCGGGGTTGTCAGATACGCAGTATTTT. Translated: CASSPWGAGLSDTQYF.

The V gene is TRBV20-1, the J gene TRBJ1-5, with D unclear. V lost 0 bases and J lost 6, with 15 bases in between. The CDR3 runs to 15 residues. Germline V CDR1 and CDR2: DFQATT, SNEGSKA (reference sequence). The DNA of the CDR3 is TGCAGTGCTAGAGATTTAATCGGGGAGAGTCAGCCCCAGCATTTT. Encoded protein: CSARDLIGESQPQHF.

This clonotype was observed a handful of times. An end of the junction does not agree with germline; a read error may underlie this. This rearrangement joins TRBV2 to TRBJ1-1, with 7 nucleotides matching TRBD1. The CDR3 has 13 residues. Germline V CDR1 and CDR2: SNHLY, FYNNEI. This chain's CDR3 is CASSEADRSVLPF. The CDR3 region has the DNA TGTGCCAGCAGTGAAGCGGACAGGTCTGTCTTACCCTTT.

This clonotype was observed many times. The chain joins TRBV7-9 to TRBJ2-5; TRBD2 agrees at 8 bases. The CDR3 is 14 amino acids. Per germline, CDR1 SEHNR and CDR2 FQNEAQ (reference sequence). J lost 5 bases, V lost 2 bases, and 4 bases had no gene match. The CDR3 DNA reads TGTGCCAGCAGCTTACGGGAGGGGTGGGAGACCCAGTACTTC. It yields the protein CASSLREGWETQYF.

A remark on this clonotype: The junction shows a germline mismatch at one end, possibly a read error. The chain recombines TRBV5-1 with TRBJ2-7; D may be TRBD2 (6 bases). Germline V gene lookup returns CDR1 SGHRS and CDR2 YFSETQ. CDR3 size: 12 residues. DNA for the CDR3: TGTGCCAGCAGCGAACCGGGACTCCCAGGGTACTTC. Translated: CASSEPGLPGYF.

This clonotype came up a few times. The chain joins TRBV28 to TRBJ2-6, with 7 bases that match TRBD1. Germline loops: CDR1 MDHEN, CDR2 SYDVKM. V shed 6 bases and J 2 bases; nucleotides not matched to a gene: 7. The CDR3 is 16 amino acids. The CDR3 region has the DNA TGTGCCAGCAGGTCAGACAGGGCGGCTGGGGCCAACGTCCTGACTTTC. Its translation: CASRSDRAAGANVLTF.

This clonotype was seen repeatedly, ten times or more. The chain combines TRBV20-1 with TRBJ2-7; D is unclear. V was cut by 6 bases and J by 0 bases, with 9 bases left in between. This CDR3 spans 12 amino acids. Per germline, CDR1 DFQATT and CDR2 SNEGSKA (reference sequence). The CDR3 DNA follows: TGCAGTGCCTGGCCTAGCTCCTACGAGCAGTACTTC. Protein product: CSAWPSSYEQYF.

The chain combines TRBV6-1 with TRBJ2-5, with D perhaps TRBD1 (5 bases). V shed 5 bases and J shed 2 bases, with 15 bases lying between them. The CDR3 totals 15 residues. Germline V gene sequence: CDR1 MNHNS, CDR2 SASEGT. For the CDR3, the DNA is TGTGCCAGCAGTCGAGACAGCTACGCACAAGAGACCCAGTACTTC. Translated: CASSRDSYAQETQYF.

This clonotype was seen repeatedly, ten times or more. This sequence joins TRBV6-1 and TRBJ2-1, with TRBD2 matching over 8 bases. Trimming took 0 bases from V and 4 from J; bases not matched to a gene: 5. The germline gives CDR1 MNHNS, CDR2 SASEGT. The CDR3 consists of 16 residues. The DNA of the CDR3 is TGTGCCAGCAGTGAAGCCCTAACGGGGGGGTACAATGAGCAGTTCTTC. This codes for CASSEALTGGYNEQFF.

This clonotype was seen ten or more times. The chain joins TRBV5-1 to TRBJ2-1; 9 nucleotides agree with TRBD1. The CDR3 contains 15 residues. V shed 0 bases and J 7 bases; nucleotides not matched to a gene: 5. The germline V gene encodes CDR1 SGHRS and CDR2 YFSETQ. DNA of the CDR3: TGCGCCAGCAGCTTGGGGGACAGGGCCGGGAATGAGCAGTTCTTC. Protein product: CASSLGDRAGNEQFF.

This sequence joins TRBV3-1 and TRBJ2-1, with 8 bases identical to TRBD2. The J segment lost 9 bases and the V segment lost 4 bases, leaving 11 bases of the junction unmatched. Germline values: CDR1 LGHDT, CDR2 YNNKEL (reference sequence). This CDR3 spans 15 amino acids. CDR3 sequence reads: CASSLGLAPLSEQFF. DNA for the CDR3: TGTGCCAGCAGCCTAGGACTAGCTCCACTCAGTGAGCAGTTCTTC.

This clonotype showed up many times. This sequence joins TRBV20-1 and TRBJ2-1; 8 bases align to TRBD2. With 5 bases clipped from V and 2 bases from J, the junction kept 5 bases outside the gene matches. CDR1 and CDR2 (germline): DFQATT, SNEGSKA (reference sequence). The CDR3 totals 14 residues. As DNA, the CDR3 is TGCAGTGCTGTAGCGGGGAGAACCTACAATGAGCAGTTCTTC. Encoded protein: CSAVAGRTYNEQFF.

This clonotype was picked up many times. The chain uses TRBV2 and TRBJ1-2, with D perhaps TRBD1 (5 bases). Per the germline V gene, CDR1 is SNHLY and CDR2 is FYNNEI. Trimming took 6 bases from V and 3 from J, leaving 14 bases between them. The length of the CDR3 is 14 residues. CDR3 nucleotide sequence: TGTGCCAGCAGAACAGGCACCACTGACTATGGCTACACCTTC. It specifies CASRTGTTDYGYTF.

About this clonotype: This may be a read error, as it is one base from a much larger clone. V and J are TRBV12-3 or TRBV12-4 and TRBJ2-5; 9 positions agree with TRBD2. V gave up 2 bases and J gave up 9 bases; unmatched junction bases: 13. CDR3 length equals 16 residues. The DNA for the CDR3 is TGTGCCAGCAGTTTAAGGAGGCGGGGGGGCCTGGAGGCCCAGTACTTC. Residues: CASSLRRRGGLEAQYF.

This clonotype was found a few times. The chain combines TRBV6-1 with TRBJ2-5; 9 nucleotides align to TRBD2. CDR1 is MNHNS, CDR2 SASEGT, per germline. V was clipped by 6 bases and J by 1 base; unmatched bases: 9. This CDR3 is built from 16 residues. CDR3 in DNA: TGTGCCAGCAGATTAAGCGGGGGGTTTACCCAAGAGACCCAGTACTTC. It is translated as CASRLSGGFTQETQYF.

V gene TRBV10-3 combines with J gene TRBJ1-6; a possible D gene is TRBD1 (5 bases). Trimming took 9 bases from V and 9 from J, leaving 6 bases between them. Germline values: CDR1 ENHRY, CDR2 SYGVKD. The CDR3 spans 10 residues. CDR3 region: CAIGVSPLHF. DNA of the CDR3: TGTGCCATAGGGGTTTCACCCCTCCACTTT.

This clonotype has at least ten counts. As DNA, the CDR3 is TGTGCCAGCAGTTACGAAGACATTTCGAGCGATGAGCAGTTCTTC. Its translation: CASSYEDISSDEQFF. The V gene is TRBV6-2 or TRBV6-3, the J gene TRBJ2-1, with no clear D. V was pared by 2 bases and J by 8 bases, with 16 bases between. CDR1 is MNHEY and CDR2 is SVGEGT in the germline V gene. The CDR3 has 15 amino acids.